This T cell receptor (beta chain) was profiled in a study of cytomegalovirus exposure and HLA in healthy donors. As for the study in general: An early release of data contained around 80 million unique TCRs, which came from HLA-typed donors. Assignment to the Caucasian-associated ancestry cluster applied to roughly 80% of the 300 to 500 genotyped donors.

Study results and caveats: The authors later found TCR association rates varying by HLA locus, with DRB1 most and HLA-C fewest. Prior analysis indicated that the majority of TCR beta V segments exhibited productivity approximately 87% or approximately 30% of the time.

V was cut by 2 bases and J by 2 bases, with 18 bases left in between. The CDR3 totals 17 residues. Germline values: CDR1 SNHLY, CDR2 FYNNEI. This clone was seen a few times. Its specificity is unknown. The PCR had 60 Vbeta and 13 Jbeta primers. Sequencing used immunoSEQ multiplex PCR; TCRdb keeps in-frame clones, though not all of them. The sample lists under 300,000 clones, 70% to 90% occurring once. This sequence originates from a man aged 40-49 years in good health and CMV-seropositive. The chain recombines TRBV2 with TRBJ1-1; D possibly corresponds to TRBD1 (6 bases). The sample was PBMCs. The CDR3 region is CASSESRVGTLNTEAFF. CDR3 sequence (DNA): TGTGCCAGCAGTGAATCGCGGGTCGGGACATTAAACACTGAAGCTTTCTTT.